This T cell receptor (beta chain) stems from a study of blood T cell repertoires in COVID-19. The CDR3 length is 15 residues. Germline lookup yields CDR1 LNHDA and CDR2 SQIVND (reference sequence). Trimming took 4 bases from V and 6 from J; bases not matched to a gene: 8. Using immunoSEQ multiplex PCR, the repertoire was profiled, and TCRdb retains in-frame clones only, with some absent. Of some 250,000 clones in the sample, about 85% were seen once. This clone has just one count. This receptor was identified in a young man who had recovered from COVID-19. The sample consisted of peripheral blood. The V call is TRBV19, the J call TRBJ2-3; 9 nucleotides align to TRBD1. The chain's CDR3 is CASSRPGDRADTQYF. The CDR3, as DNA: TGTGCCAGTAGTAGACCCGGGGACAGGGCCGATACGCAGTATTTT.